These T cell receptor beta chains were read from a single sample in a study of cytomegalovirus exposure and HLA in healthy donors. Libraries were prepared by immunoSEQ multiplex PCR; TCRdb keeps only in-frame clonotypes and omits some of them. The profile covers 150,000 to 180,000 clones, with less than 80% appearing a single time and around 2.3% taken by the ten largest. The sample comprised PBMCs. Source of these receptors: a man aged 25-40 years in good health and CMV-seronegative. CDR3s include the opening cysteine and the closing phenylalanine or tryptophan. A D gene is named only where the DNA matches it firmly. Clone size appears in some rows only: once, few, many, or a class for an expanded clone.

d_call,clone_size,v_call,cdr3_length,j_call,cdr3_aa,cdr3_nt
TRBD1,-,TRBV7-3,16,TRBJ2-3,CASSLGQGADTDTQYF,TGTGCCAGCAGCTTAGGCCAGGGGGCAGACACAGATACGCAGTATTTT
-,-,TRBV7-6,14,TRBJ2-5,CASSQTTVQETQYF,TGTGCCAGCAGCCAGACCACAGTCCAAGAGACCCAGTACTTC
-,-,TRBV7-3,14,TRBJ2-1,CASSSSGIDNEQFF,TGTGCCAGCAGCTCTTCCGGGATAGACAATGAGCAGTTCTTC
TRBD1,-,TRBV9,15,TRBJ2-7,CASSVAPTGTYEQYF,TGTGCCAGCAGCGTAGCGCCGACAGGGACCTACGAGCAGTACTTC
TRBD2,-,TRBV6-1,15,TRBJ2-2,CASSEFSGGAGELFF,TGTGCCAGCAGTGAATTCAGCGGGGGGGCCGGGGAGCTGTTTTTT
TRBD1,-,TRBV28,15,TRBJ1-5,CASSWGQGGGQPQHF,TGTGCCAGCAGCTGGGGACAGGGAGGAGGTCAGCCCCAGCATTTT
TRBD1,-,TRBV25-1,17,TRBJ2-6,CASSEGQGESGANVLTF,TGTGCCAGCAGTGAGGGGCAGGGGGAGTCTGGGGCCAACGTCCTGACTTTC
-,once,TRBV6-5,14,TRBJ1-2,CASSYSVGGYGYTF,TGTGCCAGCAGTTACTCCGTCGGGGGCTATGGCTACACCTTC
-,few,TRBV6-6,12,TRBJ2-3,CASRAVSDTQYF,TGTGCCAGCAGGGCCGTTTCAGATACGCAGTATTTT
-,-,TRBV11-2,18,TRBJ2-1,CASSSPRGGPSSYNEQFF,TGTGCCAGCAGCTCCCCTCGCGGGGGCCCCAGCTCCTACAATGAACAGTTCTTC
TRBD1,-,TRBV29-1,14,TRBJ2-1,CSDTGGGSYNEQFF,TGCAGCGACACAGGGGGCGGCTCCTACAATGAGCAGTTCTTC
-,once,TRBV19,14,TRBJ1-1,CASSINRARTEAFF,TGTGCCAGTAGTATAAACAGGGCTCGTACTGAAGCTTTCTTT
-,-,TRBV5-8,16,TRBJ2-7,CASSLFRSSSSYEQYF,TGTGCCAGCAGCTTGTTCCGGAGTTCGTCTTCCTACGAGCAGTACTTC
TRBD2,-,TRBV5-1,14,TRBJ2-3,CASRISGGVDTQYF,TGCGCCAGCAGAATTAGCGGGGGGGTAGATACGCAGTATTTT
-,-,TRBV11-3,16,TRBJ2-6,CASSPGLISGANVLTF,TGTGCCAGCAGCCCAGGACTAATCTCTGGGGCCAACGTCCTGACTTTC
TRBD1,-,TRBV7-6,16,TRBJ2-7,CASSLGVGDRVNEQYF,TGTGCCAGCAGCTTAGGGGTTGGGGACAGGGTCAACGAGCAGTACTTC
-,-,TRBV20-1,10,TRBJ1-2,CSAPGYGYTF,TGCAGTGCTCCAGGGTATGGCTACACCTTC
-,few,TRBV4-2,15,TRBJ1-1,CASSQGSSGDTEAFF,TGTGCCAGCAGCCAAGGAAGTTCGGGGGACACTGAAGCTTTCTTT
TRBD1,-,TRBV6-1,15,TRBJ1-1,CASSPWKGAEGEAFF,TGTGCCAGCAGCCCCTGGAAGGGGGCGGAAGGTGAAGCTTTCTTT
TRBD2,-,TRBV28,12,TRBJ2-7,CASTSGVYEQYF,TGTGCCAGCACAAGCGGGGTCTACGAGCAGTACTTC
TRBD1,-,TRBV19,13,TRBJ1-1,CASRGQGGTEAFF,TGTGCCAGTAGAGGACAGGGAGGTACTGAAGCTTTCTTT
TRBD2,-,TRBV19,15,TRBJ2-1,CASSKRGGSYNEQFF,TGTGCCAGTAGTAAGCGGGGGGGCTCCTACAATGAGCAGTTCTTC
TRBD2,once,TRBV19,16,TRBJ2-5,CASSSGLAGTQETQYF,TGTGCCAGTAGCTCGGGACTAGCGGGGACCCAAGAGACCCAGTACTTC
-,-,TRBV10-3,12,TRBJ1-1,CAISAGGTEAFF,TGTGCCATCAGTGCCGGGGGTACTGAAGCTTTCTTT
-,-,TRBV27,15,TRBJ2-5,CASSSQQGYGETQYF,TGTGCCAGCAGTTCGCAACAGGGTTATGGAGAGACCCAGTACTTC
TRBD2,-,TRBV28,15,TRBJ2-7,CASSPPPRGGIEQYF,TGTGCCAGCAGCCCCCCGCCGCGGGGAGGGATCGAGCAGTACTTC
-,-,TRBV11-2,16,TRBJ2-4,CASSLVTNLAKNIQYF,TGTGCCAGCAGCTTAGTAACAAACCTAGCCAAAAACATTCAGTACTTC
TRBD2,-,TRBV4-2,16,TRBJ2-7,CASSPSRGGGTYEQYF,TGTGCCAGCAGCCCCTCGAGGGGCGGGGGAACCTACGAGCAGTACTTC
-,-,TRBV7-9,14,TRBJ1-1,CASSLDARDTEAFF,TGTGCCAGCAGCTTAGACGCCAGGGACACTGAAGCTTTCTTT